Listed below are T cell receptor beta chains from one sample, sequenced in a study of beta chain features in type 1 diabetes. Profiled with immunoSEQ multiplex PCR; TCRdb holds only in-frame clones, not every one. The repertoire holds hundreds of thousands of clones, with about 14% as singletons. The sample taken for sequencing was naive CD4+ T cells from blood. The receptors stem from a man aged 18 to 30 with type 1 diabetes. CDR3s include the opening cysteine and the closing phenylalanine or tryptophan. A D gene is named only where the DNA matches it firmly. Expanded clones get a size class; other rows say once, few or many, or leave the size out.

d_gene	j_gene	abundance	v_gene	CDR3aa	CDR3nt
NA	TRBJ2-2	few	TRBV7-3	CASSLLVSSNTGELFF	TGTGCCAGCAGCTTACTGGTGTCATCGAACACCGGGGAGCTGTTTTTT
NA	TRBJ2-7	few	TRBV7-9	CASSLASRLDSYEQYF	TGTGCCAGCAGCTTAGCAAGTCGTTTGGATTCCTACGAGCAGTACTTC
NA	TRBJ2-7	few	TRBV7-2	CASSLGQPSYEQYF	TGTGCCAGCAGCTTAGGGCAGCCCTCCTACGAGCAGTACTTC
NA	TRBJ1-1	few	TRBV2	CASRWGLGGTEAFF	TGTGCCAGCAGGTGGGGGCTCGGAGGCACTGAAGCTTTCTTT
NA	TRBJ2-1	few	TRBV30	CAWEGSSYNEQFF	TGTGCCTGGGAGGGTTCCTCTTACAATGAGCAGTTCTTC
NA	TRBJ2-3	few	TRBV30	CAWTGWRTDTQYF	TGTGCCTGGACAGGGTGGCGGACAGATACGCAGTATTTT
NA	TRBJ1-4	NA	TRBV30	CAWSLTTGLNEKLFF	TGTGCCTGGAGCCTCACGACAGGTCTTAATGAAAAACTGTTTTTT
TRBD2	TRBJ2-3	few	TRBV5-1	CASSPGAGGRTDTQYF	TGCGCCAGCAGCCCTGGAGCGGGGGGACGCACAGATACGCAGTATTTT
NA	TRBJ2-5	few	TRBV11-2	CASSHGQDWAQYF	TGTGCCAGCAGCCACGGACAAGATTGGGCCCAGTACTTC
NA	TRBJ2-3	NA	TRBV5-6	CASRLSTDTQYF	TGTGCCAGCAGGCTTAGCACAGATACGCAGTATTTT
NA	TRBJ2-7	NA	TRBV9	CASSVSAGSYEQYF	TGTGCCAGCAGCGTATCAGCAGGCTCCTACGAGCAGTACTTC
NA	TRBJ1-1	NA	TRBV2	CASSLTGPLGTEAFF	TGTGCCAGCAGTCTAACAGGGCCCCTAGGGACTGAAGCTTTCTTT
NA	TRBJ1-5	few	TRBV2	CASSRRTNGGNQPQHF	TGTGCCAGCAGTCGCCGGACAAACGGCGGCAATCAGCCCCAGCATTTT
NA	TRBJ2-7	few	TRBV4-3	CASSQGPGAAYEQYF	TGCGCCAGCAGCCAAGGCCCCGGAGCGGCCTACGAGCAGTACTTC
TRBD1	TRBJ2-7	few	TRBV13	CASSPRDRGPEQYF	TGTGCCAGCAGCCCCCGCGACAGGGGGCCCGAGCAGTACTTC
NA	TRBJ1-1	NA	TRBV15	CATSREGEVITEAFF	TGTGCCACCAGCAGAGAAGGGGAGGTAATCACTGAAGCTTTCTTT
NA	TRBJ1-5	NA	TRBV6-5	CASSPGGGNQPQHF	TGTGCCAGCTCCCCGGGGGGTGGCAATCAGCCCCAGCATTTT
NA	TRBJ2-5	few	TRBV20-1	CSAREGETQYF	TGCAGTGCTAGAGAGGGAGAGACCCAGTACTTC
NA	TRBJ1-1	few	TRBV30	CAWSVSGPEAFF	TGTGCCTGGAGTGTATCAGGGCCTGAAGCTTTCTTT
NA	TRBJ1-6	NA	TRBV30	CAWSVLTVYNSPLHF	TGTGCCTGGAGTGTACTCACAGTTTATAATTCACCCCTCCACTTT
NA	TRBJ2-5	NA	TRBV29-1	CSVRPRFGETQYF	TGCAGCGTACGCCCGCGTTTTGGAGAGACCCAGTACTTC
NA	TRBJ1-2	NA	TRBV7-2	CASSSPSRGGGYTF	TGTGCCAGCAGCTCCCCCTCTCGGGGAGGTGGCTACACCTTC
TRBD2	TRBJ2-3	few	TRBV30	CAWSTSGGTDTQYF	TGTGCCTGGAGTACCAGCGGGGGGACAGATACGCAGTATTTT
NA	TRBJ1-2	few	TRBV20-1	CRGKGEGYTF	TGCAGGGGGAAAGGGGAAGGCTACACCTTC
NA	TRBJ1-5	few	TRBV30	CAWSRDLNQPQHF	TGTGCCTGGAGCAGAGACCTCAATCAGCCCCAGCATTTT
NA	TRBJ2-3	few	TRBV7-2	CASSFVASSTDTQYF	TGTGCCAGCAGCTTCGTCGCCTCTAGCACAGATACGCAGTATTTT
TRBD1	TRBJ2-5	NA	TRBV7-9	CASKYRGDQTQYF	TGTGCCAGCAAGTACAGGGGGGATCAGACCCAGTACTTC
NA	TRBJ1-4	NA	TRBV20-1	CSAQGLQLFF	TGCAGTGCACAAGGGTTGCAACTATTTTTT
NA	TRBJ2-2	NA	TRBV7-9	CASTWGSANTGELFF	TGTGCCAGCACCTGGGGGTCGGCGAACACCGGGGAGCTGTTTTTT
NA	TRBJ2-1	few	TRBV2	CASSARSSYNEQFF	TGTGCCAGCAGTGCCAGGAGCTCCTACAATGAGCAGTTCTTC
NA	TRBJ1-2	NA	TRBV27	CASSLKGNYGYTF	TGTGCCAGCAGTTTAAAAGGGAACTATGGCTACACCTTC
TRBD1	TRBJ1-4	NA	TRBV4-3	CASSQGQGGKLFF	TGCGCCAGCAGCCAAGGACAGGGTGGGAAACTGTTTTTT
NA	TRBJ1-2	NA	TRBV9	CASSVAGGPNYGYTF	TGTGCCAGCAGCGTCGCCGGGGGACCGAACTATGGCTACACCTTC
NA	TRBJ2-7	few	TRBV30	CAWSVGGSSYEQYF	TGTGCCTGGAGTGTAGGGGGGAGCTCCTACGAGCAGTACTTC
TRBD1	TRBJ2-2	few	TRBV5-4	CASSLSARGLGGELFF	TGTGCCAGCAGCTTGAGTGCCAGGGGGCTGGGCGGGGAGCTGTTTTTT
NA	TRBJ2-5	few	TRBV11-2	CASSYGPQETQYF	TGTGCCAGCAGCTACGGCCCACAAGAGACCCAGTACTTC
TRBD1	TRBJ2-5	NA	TRBV7-6	CASSYRGVGDSQETQYF	TGTGCCAGCAGCTATCGAGGGGTCGGGGACAGCCAAGAGACCCAGTACTTC
NA	TRBJ2-6	few	TRBV28	CASSLPSGANVLTF	TGTGCCAGCAGTTTACCCTCTGGGGCCAACGTCCTGACTTTC
NA	TRBJ1-1	NA	TRBV7-9	CASSRQREGTEAFF	TGTGCCAGCAGCCGACAAAGGGAGGGGACTGAAGCTTTCTTT
NA	TRBJ1-1	few	TRBV9	CASSGEARADTEAFF	TGTGCCAGCAGCGGAGAGGCCAGGGCCGACACTGAAGCTTTCTTT
NA	TRBJ2-1	few	TRBV9	CASSVGMAGENNEQFF	TGTGCCAGCAGCGTAGGTATGGCAGGGGAAAACAATGAGCAGTTCTTC
NA	TRBJ2-3	few	TRBV7-8	CASSVSGYTQYF	TGTGCCAGCAGCGTATCTGGATATACGCAGTATTTT
NA	TRBJ1-2	NA	TRBV4-1	CASSQGPLVTRSYGYTF	TGCGCCAGCAGCCAAGGACCTCTAGTAACAAGATCCTATGGCTACACCTTC
NA	TRBJ2-5	NA	TRBV5-1	CASSHDLRQAPGTQYF	TGCGCCAGCAGCCACGATCTAAGACAGGCCCCGGGGACCCAGTACTTC
NA	TRBJ2-7	few	TRBV5-5	CASSDPSGSYEQYF	TGTGCCAGCAGCGATCCCTCGGGGAGCTACGAGCAGTACTTC
NA	TRBJ1-6	NA	TRBV4-3	CASSPSAGASPLHF	TGCGCCAGCAGCCCCAGTGCGGGGGCGTCCCCCCTCCACTTT
NA	TRBJ2-1	NA	TRBV7-9	CASSSRSGNEQFF	TGTGCCAGCAGCTCTAGATCCGGGAATGAGCAGTTCTTC
NA	TRBJ2-7	few	TRBV27	CASPNYEQYF	TGTGCCAGCCCGAACTACGAGCAGTACTTC